Following are 6 T cell receptor beta chains from one sample sequenced in a study of molecular identifiers for immune sequencing clone quantification. Via MiXCR, TCRdb re-called the PCR reads, giving one row per CDR3 protein. The profile covers 400,000 to 600,000 distinct CDR3 sequences, with about 21% appearing a single time and roughly 0.81% taken by the ten largest. The source material was naive CD8+ T cells from blood, with Jurkat cell RNA spiked in. Noted subset: FACS-sorted CD8+CD4-CCR7+CD45RA+ naive T cells. These receptors originate from a human donor in good health. Some libraries in this study had Jurkat cell RNA spiked in.

On this clonotype itself: A much bigger clone sits one base away, suggesting this may be a read error. This chain links TRBV29-1 with TRBJ2-3; 15 positions match TRBD2. Trimming removed 4 bases from V and 2 bases from J; junction bases left unmatched: 7. The CDR3 totals 17 residues. Per germline, CDR1 SQVTM and CDR2 ANQGSEA. CDR3 coding DNA: TGCAGCGTTGGAGAGGGGACTAGCGGGAGGTACACAGATACGCAGTATTTT. Its protein is CSVGEGTSGRYTDTQYF.

This clonotype was counted between two and nine times. The V call is TRBV6-2 or TRBV6-3, the J call TRBJ1-5; unclear D gene. The CDR3 extends over 16 amino acids. CDR1 MNHEY and CDR2 SVGEGT come from the germline V gene. V lost 2 bases and J lost 1, with 12 bases in between. CDR3 loop: CASSYRWARSNQPQHF. The CDR3 DNA reads as TGTGCCAGCAGTTACAGGTGGGCGCGGAGCAATCAGCCCCAGCATTTT.

The chain has TRBV12-3 or TRBV12-4 and TRBJ2-1; 7 bases are a match to TRBD2. J was trimmed by 8 bases and V by 6 bases; bases with no gene match: 7. CDR3 length equals 13 residues. The CDR3, as DNA: TGTGCCAGCAGGGAGGGACTAAACGATGAGCAGTTCTTC. It codes for CASREGLNDEQFF.

This clonotype was seen ten or more times. The chain carries TRBV5-4 and TRBJ2-7, with 7 bases that match TRBD2. The CDR3 runs 16 residues. J was trimmed by 4 bases and V by 0 bases; bases with no gene match: 10. Germline CDR1 reads SGHNT; CDR2 reads YYREEE (reference sequence). CDR3 bases: TGTGCCAGCAGCTTGGTCGCGAGCGGCGGGAGATACGAGCAGTACTTC. This encodes CASSLVASGGRYEQYF.

In its sample, this clonotype was seen many times. The gene calls are TRBV5-4 and TRBJ1-5; a possible D gene is TRBD1 (6 bases). V lost 4 bases and J lost 3, with 14 bases in between. The CDR3 runs 15 residues. Germline V gene lookup returns CDR1 SGHNT and CDR2 YYREEE (reference sequence). CDR3: CASSPTTGPNQPQHF. In DNA, the CDR3 is TGTGCCAGCAGCCCTACTACAGGGCCCAATCAGCCCCAGCATTTT.

Concerning this clonotype: This sequence may be a read error, since a much larger clone differs from it by one base. This chain uses TRBV7-2 with TRBJ2-1; D possibly corresponds to TRBD2 (6 bases). This CDR3 comprises 14 residues. From germline, CDR1 is SGHTA and CDR2 FQGNSA. This CDR3 reads CASSRRDSYNEQSF. CDR3 DNA sequence: TGTGCCAGCAGTAGGAGGGATTCCTACAATGAGCAGTCCTTC.